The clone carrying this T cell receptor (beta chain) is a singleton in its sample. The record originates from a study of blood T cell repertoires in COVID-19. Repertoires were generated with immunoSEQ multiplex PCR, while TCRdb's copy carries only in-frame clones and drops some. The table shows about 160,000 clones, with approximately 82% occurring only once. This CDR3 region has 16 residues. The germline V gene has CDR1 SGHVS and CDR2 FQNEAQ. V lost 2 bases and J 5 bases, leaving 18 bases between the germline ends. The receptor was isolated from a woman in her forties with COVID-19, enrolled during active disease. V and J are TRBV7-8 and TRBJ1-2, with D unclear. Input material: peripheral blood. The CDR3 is CASSLTSGEGIYGYTF. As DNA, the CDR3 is TGTGCCAGCAGCTTAACATCCGGGGAGGGCATATATGGCTACACCTTC. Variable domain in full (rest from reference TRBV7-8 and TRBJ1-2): GAGVSQSPRYKVAKRGQDVALRCDPISGHVSLFWYQQALGQGPEFLTYFQNEAQLDKSGLPSDRFFAERPEGSVSTLKIQRTQQEDSAVYLCASSLTSGEGIYGYTFGSGTRLTVV.